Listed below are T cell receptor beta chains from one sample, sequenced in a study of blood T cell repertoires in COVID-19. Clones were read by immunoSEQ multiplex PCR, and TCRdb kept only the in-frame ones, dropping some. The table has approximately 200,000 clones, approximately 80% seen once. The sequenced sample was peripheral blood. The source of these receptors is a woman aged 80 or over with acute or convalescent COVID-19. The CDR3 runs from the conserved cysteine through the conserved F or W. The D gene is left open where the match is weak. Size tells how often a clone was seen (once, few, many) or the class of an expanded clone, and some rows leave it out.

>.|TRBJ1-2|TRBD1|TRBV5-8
CASSLGQGINYGYTF
TGTGCCAGCAGCTTGGGACAGGGGATTAACTATGGCTACACCTTC
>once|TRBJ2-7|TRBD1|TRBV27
CASSFRTGGIYEQYF
TGTGCCAGCAGTTTCCGGACAGGGGGCATCTACGAGCAGTACTTC
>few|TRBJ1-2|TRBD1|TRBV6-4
CASSPTGGEGYTF
TGTGCCAGCAGCCCCACAGGGGGCGAAGGCTACACCTTC
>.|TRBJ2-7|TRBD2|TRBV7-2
CASSTGLAGGPHEQYF
TGTGCCAGCAGCACGGGACTAGCGGGGGGGCCCCACGAGCAGTACTTC
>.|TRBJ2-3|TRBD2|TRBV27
CASSPRGGVSPDTQYF
TGTGCCAGCTCACCTCGGGGGGGGGTAAGCCCAGATACGCAGTATTTT
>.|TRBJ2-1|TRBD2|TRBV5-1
CASRALAGGDNEQFF
TGCGCCAGCAGGGCCCTAGCGGGGGGAGACAATGAGCAGTTCTTC
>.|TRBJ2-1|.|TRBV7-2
CASSLGLGGNEQFF
TGTGCCAGCAGCTTAGGGCTAGGTGGCAATGAGCAGTTCTTC
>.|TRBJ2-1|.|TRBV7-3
CASSLTTGTYNEQFF
TGTGCCAGCAGCTTAACGACGGGGACCTACAATGAGCAGTTCTTC
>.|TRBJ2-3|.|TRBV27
CASSWAGTSTDTQYF
TGTGCCAGCAGTTGGGCGGGGACTAGCACAGATACGCAGTATTTT
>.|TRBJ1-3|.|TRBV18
CASSPPTQATGNTIYF
TGTGCCAGCTCACCACCTACCCAAGCCACTGGAAACACCATATATTTT
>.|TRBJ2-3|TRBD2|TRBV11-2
CASSLGLAASTDTQYF
TGTGCCAGCAGCTTAGGTCTAGCGGCTAGCACAGATACGCAGTATTTT
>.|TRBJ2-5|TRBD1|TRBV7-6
CASSLDPLGQGQTQYF
TGTGCCAGCAGCTTAGACCCGCTCGGACAGGGGCAGACCCAGTACTTC
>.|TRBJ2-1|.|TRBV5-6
CASSLLLDSSNEQFF
TGTGCCAGCAGCTTACTCCTAGACAGTTCGAATGAGCAGTTCTTC
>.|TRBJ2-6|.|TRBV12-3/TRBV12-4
CASRMTGANVLTF
TGTGCCAGCAGGATGACAGGGGCCAACGTCCTGACTTTC
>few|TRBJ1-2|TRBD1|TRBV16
CASSLEDRGIDGYTF
TGTGCCAGCAGCCTAGAGGACAGGGGTATTGATGGCTACACCTTC
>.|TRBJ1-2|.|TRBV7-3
CASSLTGDYGYTF
TGTGCCAGCAGCTTAACAGGGGACTATGGCTACACCTTC
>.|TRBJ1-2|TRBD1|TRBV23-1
CASSQEDRGDYGYTF
TGCGCCAGCAGTCAAGAGGACAGGGGTGACTATGGCTACACCTTC
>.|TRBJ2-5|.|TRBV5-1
CASSLRLAFLQETQYF
TGCGCCAGCAGCTTGAGGCTAGCGTTTCTCCAAGAGACCCAGTACTTC
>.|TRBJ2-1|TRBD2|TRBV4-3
CASSQRRGGGDDEQFF
TGCGCCAGCAGCCAACGGCGGGGGGGCGGAGACGATGAGCAGTTCTTC
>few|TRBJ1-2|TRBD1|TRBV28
CASSLWVRSGQGSYGYTF
TGTGCCAGCAGTTTATGGGTGAGGTCGGGACAGGGGAGCTATGGCTACACCTTC
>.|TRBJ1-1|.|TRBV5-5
CASSLFAGGKNTEAFF
TGTGCCAGCAGCTTATTTGCGGGAGGGAAGAACACTGAAGCTTTCTTT
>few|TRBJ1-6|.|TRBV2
CASTVRRGANSPLHF
TGTGCCAGCACCGTCCGACGGGGTGCCAATTCACCCCTCCACTTT
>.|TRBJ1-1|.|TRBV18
CASSPRQTGETEAFF
TGTGCCAGCTCACCACGCCAGACAGGTGAGACTGAAGCTTTCTTT
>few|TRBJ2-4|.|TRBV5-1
CASSLGQKMNIQYF
TGCGCCAGCAGCTTGGGACAGAAGATGAACATTCAGTACTTC
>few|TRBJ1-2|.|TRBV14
CASSRPTTMGYGYTF
TGTGCCAGCAGCCGACCGACTACGATGGGCTATGGCTACACCTTC
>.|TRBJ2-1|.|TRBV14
CASSQSRNEQFF
TGTGCCAGCAGCCAATCCAGGAATGAGCAGTTCTTC
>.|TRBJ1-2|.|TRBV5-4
CASSLDISYGYTF
TGTGCCAGCAGCTTGGACATCTCCTATGGCTACACCTTC
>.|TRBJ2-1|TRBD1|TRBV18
CASSPDRVSYNEQFF
TGTGCCAGCTCACCGGACAGGGTTTCCTACAATGAGCAGTTCTTC
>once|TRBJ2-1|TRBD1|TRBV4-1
CASSQERDRVYSYNEQFF
TGCGCCAGCAGCCAAGAGCGGGACAGGGTCTACTCCTACAATGAGCAGTTCTTC
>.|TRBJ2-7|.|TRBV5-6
CASSFSDMHPEQYF
TGTGCCAGCAGCTTTTCGGACATGCACCCGGAGCAGTACTTC
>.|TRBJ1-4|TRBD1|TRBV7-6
CASSYEGQGATNEKLFF
TGTGCCAGCAGTTACGAAGGACAGGGGGCAACTAATGAAAAACTGTTTTTT
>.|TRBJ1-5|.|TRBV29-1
CSVEFGRGGQPQHF
TGCAGCGTTGAATTCGGCAGAGGAGGTCAGCCCCAGCATTTT